Sequencing of this T cell receptor beta chain was carried out in a study of regulatory and conventional T cells in RAG deficiency. Overall study findings and caveats: Control T-cell subsets had markedly higher Shannon entropy and lower Simpson indices than RAG-deficient patients.

Germline trimming cut 3 bases from V and 0 bases from J; bases unmatched to any gene: 1. Germline CDR1 is KGHSH and CDR2 is LQKENI. The CDR3 is 14 residues long. In the case of this clone: Its cognate antigen is unknown.

Blood CD4+ CD25-low CD127-high conventional T cells supplied the genomic DNA template. Sequencing was performed with immunoSEQ multiplex PCR; in TCRdb, only in-frame clones are kept and a portion is missing. The sample lists 25,000 to 30,000 clones; about 95% were seen once. The same specimen was also included in a second study, on regulatory T cells. That report adds: Amplification used 52 TRBV primers and 13 TRBJ primers.

V is TRBV18 and J is TRBJ1-1; 7 nucleotides line up with TRBD1. Material for sequencing was CD25- CD4+ T cells sorted from blood. This TCR derives from a human donor in good health. The CDR3 coding sequence is TGTGCCAGCTCACCGCAGGGGGTGAACACTGAAGCTTTCTTT. Translation: CASSPQGVNTEAFF.